This record concerns one T cell receptor beta chain sequence. Its antigen remains unidentified. The input lacks base qualities; no much larger clone sits a single base away. Here V drops 4 bases and J drops 10 bases, and the junction holds 22 bases not matched to any gene. As encoded in the germline V gene, CDR1 is MDHEN while CDR2 is SYDVKM. The CDR3 has 19 amino acids, counting the end cysteine and phenylalanine. Solely the CDR3 DNA is kept, with 57 bases framed from the first base. The data were taken from a study of blood T cell repertoires in COVID-19 (TCRdb year 2020). General notes on the study: Samples from collaborators originated in the United States, Italy and Spain and spanned both the acute and convalescent phases of COVID-19. The prospective study material was composed of cDNA or gDNA derived from T cells, B-cell-depleted T cells, or PBMCs. The repertoires were released in a freely available public database meant as a resource for research on the immune response to SARS-CoV-2. A de-identified subject ID, COVID-19 status, age in years and sex were almost always included in the sample metadata. HLA class I and class II types, where available, came from metadata supplied by the sample provider rather than from assay-based typing. The samples were drawn from the first 160 participants of the ongoing ImmuneRACE study and from 1,200 or so subjects provided by 6 global collaborators. The dataset comprised deeply sampled blood TCRbeta repertoires from subjects exposed to, actively infected with, or recovered from COVID-19. The study at large found these results: Clinical and demographic metadata were provided uncurated, with the amount varying by source and participant.

The immunoSEQ Assay, a bias-controlled multiplex PCR, was used to amplify TCRbeta CDR3 regions from genomic DNA. In the paper's pipeline: Nucleated cell counts per sample were estimated from amplification of reference gene primers within the assay. To quantify the absolute abundance of each unique TCRbeta CDR3 rearrangement, sequence reads were collapsed and filtered. For each sample, productive Simpson clonality was calculated as the square root of Simpson's diversity index across productive rearrangements. Held by TCRdb, this immuneACCESS table contains in-frame sequences only and omits some clones. Under half of the omission traces to an unresolved V gene where checked; the cause of the rest is unknown. The V and J calls and clone size come from that table; D and trimming were worked out from the DNA. This sample comprises roughly 100,000 clones, 89% of them detected only once. 3% to 4.5% of the sample lies in the top ten.

Whole blood was collected in K2EDTA tubes by collaborating institutions according to the institutions' own protocols. For TCRbeta analysis, collaborator samples were shipped as frozen whole blood, as isolated PBMCs, or as DNA extracted from either sample type. This sequence originates from a woman aged 55-69 years with acute or convalescent COVID-19. The chain links TRBV28 with TRBJ1-6; TRBD1 aligns with 7 central bases. The sequencing input was peripheral blood. The CDR3 protein is CASSSTGTERGLIISPLHF. Read as DNA, the sequence is TGTGCCAGCAGTTCGACCGGGACAGAACGAGGGTTAATAATCTCACCCCTCCACTTT.